This record looks at one T cell receptor (beta chain) sequence and its context. A Seattle source enrolled patients during active infection and followed them longitudinally. Under the authors' procedure: Estimated nucleated cell counts came from reference gene primer amplification. Produced via immunoSEQ multiplex PCR; TCRdb's table is partial and in-frame only. That table furnishes V, J and clone size, whereas the DNA furnished D and trimming. Of fewer than 200,000 clones listed, 80% to 90% are singletons. This specimen belongs to a study of blood T cell repertoires in COVID-19. Across the whole study: Acute and convalescent COVID-19 samples came from the United States, Italy and Spain. T cells, B-cell-depleted T cells, or PBMCs provided the cDNA or gDNA that served as material.

Germline CDR1 MGHRA, CDR2 YSYEKL. With 0 bases removed from V and 4 bases from J, the gap between germline ends came to 9 bases. This CDR3 is 14 amino acids long. The chain links TRBV4-1 to TRBJ1-2; D is perhaps TRBD1 (5 bases). The clonotype was recovered from a woman aged 70-85 years with COVID-19, enrolled during active disease. The specimen was peripheral blood. The CDR3 is CASSQDRGGYGYTF. CDR3 sequence (DNA): TGCGCCAGCAGCCAAGATAGGGGTGGCTATGGCTACACCTTC.